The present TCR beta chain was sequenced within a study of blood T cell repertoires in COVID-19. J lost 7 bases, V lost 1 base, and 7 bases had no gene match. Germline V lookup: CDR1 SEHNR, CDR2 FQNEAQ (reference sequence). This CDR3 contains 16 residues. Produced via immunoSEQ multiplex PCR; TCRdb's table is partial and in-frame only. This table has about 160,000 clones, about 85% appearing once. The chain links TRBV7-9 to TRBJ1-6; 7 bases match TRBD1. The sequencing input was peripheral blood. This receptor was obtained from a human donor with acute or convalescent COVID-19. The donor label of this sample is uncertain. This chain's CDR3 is CASSLVLQGPNSPLHF. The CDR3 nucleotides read TGTGCCAGCAGCTTAGTCTTACAGGGGCCGAATTCACCCCTCCACTTT. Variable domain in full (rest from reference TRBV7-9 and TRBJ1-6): DTGVSQNPRHKITKRGQNVTFRCDPISEHNRLYWYRQTLGQGPEFLTYFQNEAQLEKSRLLSDRFSAERPKGSFSTLEIQRTEQGDSAMYLCASSLVLQGPNSPLHFGNGTRLTVT.